This T cell receptor beta chain stems from a study of T-cell memory formation after mild COVID-19. Study at large: Across donors, TCR clusters were largely donor specific.

The table lists this clonotype with a few counts. Its specificity is not known. The V end lost 1 base, the J end lost 5 bases, and 11 bases lay between the germline ends. Germline CDR1 is SGHTA and CDR2 is FQGNSA. The CDR3 extends over 15 amino acids. The study's findings and limits: For second-wave clones that peaked at day 37, SARS-CoV-2 specificity went unverified. Cross-reactive memory apparently joined, as some responding clones appeared in pre-infection memory.

The TCR alpha and TCR beta cDNA libraries, bearing sample barcodes and UMIs, were generated by 5'RACE using constant-segment primers. TCRdb re-analysed the 5' RACE reads in MiXCR, keeping a single row per CDR3 protein. The data hold around 390,000 distinct CDR3 sequences, with roughly 15% observed a single time. This chain connects TRBV7-2 to TRBJ2-2; no firm D call. Input material: PBMCs or a T cell subset sorted from them (not recorded which). The TCR was taken from a man in his late teens or twenties who had mild COVID-19 (a few samples of this study predate the infection). Cell type and time point are not known. The CDR3 protein is CASSLVVLVTGELFF. CDR3 coding DNA: TGTGCCAGCAGCTTAGTAGTATTAGTTACCGGGGAGCTGTTTTTT.